The rows below give T cell receptor beta chains drawn from one sample of a study of CD8+CD57+ T cells in acquired aplastic anemia. TCRdb used MiXCR to reprocess the reads, holding one entry per CDR3 protein. The sample holds around 430,000 distinct CDR3 sequences, approximately 33% seen once. Material: sorted CD4+, CD8+, or CD8+CD57+ T cells (not recorded which) from PBMCs. The receptors were sampled from a human donor with aplastic anemia. The CDR3 runs from the conserved cysteine through the conserved F or W. A D gene is named only where the DNA matches it firmly. Not all rows give a size; the values are once, few, many and, for expanded clones, a class.

d_call,v_call,clone_size,j_call,cdr3_nt,cdr3_aa
-,TRBV5-8,few,TRBJ2-5,TGTGCCAGCACCCTGGCCGAGACCCAGTACTTC,CASTLAETQYF
TRBD1,TRBV25-1,-,TRBJ1-5,TGTGCCAGCAGCAACAGACAGGGGAGAGGCAATCAGCCCCAGCATTTT,CASSNRQGRGNQPQHF
-,TRBV5-1,-,TRBJ2-7,TGCGCCAGCAGCTTGTTCACAAGCGGCTACGAGCAGTACTTC,CASSLFTSGYEQYF
-,TRBV2,-,TRBJ2-6,TGTGCCAGCAGTGGTGGGGGGGCCAACGTCCTGACTTTC,CASSGGGANVLTF
TRBD1,TRBV20-1,few,TRBJ2-5,TGCAGTGCAATACAGGGGCTCGGATTTCGAGAGACCCAGTACTTC,CSAIQGLGFRETQYF
-,TRBV11-2,few,TRBJ1-6,TGTGCCAGCAGCTTAGGGGGGGAGGGGAATTCACCCCTCCACTTT,CASSLGGEGNSPLHF
-,TRBV10-2,-,TRBJ1-2,TGCGCCGGCAGTGAGTCAGGAAACCAAGGTGGCTACACCTTC,CAGSESGNQGGYTF
TRBD1,TRBV5-5,few,TRBJ2-5,TGTGCCAGCAGGTACACACCTCAGGGGGCTGAAGAGACCCAGTACTTC,CASRYTPQGAEETQYF
-,TRBV7-7,many,TRBJ2-1,TGTGCTAGCAGCTCCATCGAGTTTCCCAATGAGCAGTTCTTC,CASSSIEFPNEQFF
TRBD1,TRBV10-3,few,TRBJ2-7,TGTGCCAGCAGTGCCACCGGGACAGTAGTCTACGAGCAGTACTTC,CASSATGTVVYEQYF
-,TRBV20-1,many,TRBJ1-1,TGCAGTGCTAGCGTGAACACTGAAGCTTTCTTT,CSASVNTEAFF
-,TRBV30,few,TRBJ1-2,TGTGCCTGGAGTGTACTAGGGGCGGTGGGCTACACCTTC,CAWSVLGAVGYTF
TRBD1,TRBV12-3/TRBV12-4,-,TRBJ2-7,TGTGCCAGCAGTTTAGTCGGGACAGGGGGAGACGAGCAGTACTTC,CASSLVGTGGDEQYF
-,TRBV19,-,TRBJ1-2,TGTGCCTGGAGTGTACGGGCAGCCATCGGCTATGGCTACACCTTC,CAWSVRAAIGYGYTF
-,TRBV5-6,few,TRBJ1-1,TGTGCCAGCAGCCTGGAGGTTGGGGTAAGCGTCACTGAAGCTTTCTTT,CASSLEVGVSVTEAFF
TRBD1,TRBV19,many,TRBJ1-1,TGTGCCAGTATTGACAGGGCGGTATCTGAAGCTTTCTTT,CASIDRAVSEAFF
-,TRBV29-1,-,TRBJ2-7,TGCAGTATAAACGGAGTCCCCTACGAGCAGTACTTC,CSINGVPYEQYF
-,TRBV19,-,TRBJ1-5,TGTGCCGGTAGTAAGGGGAGACATGAGCCCCAGCATTTT,CAGSKGRHEPQHF
-,TRBV10-3,many,TRBJ1-1,TGTGCCATCAGTGGAGTCTCCGACACTGAAGCTTTCTTT,CAISGVSDTEAFF
-,TRBV24-1,-,TRBJ2-7,TGTGCCACCAGTGATTTCCCGCCTATTGGCCCCTACGAGCAGTACTTC,CATSDFPPIGPYEQYF
-,TRBV10-3,-,TRBJ1-5,TGTGCCATCAGTGATGGACAGCGGGCATTCTTT,CAISDGQRAFF
-,TRBV30,few,TRBJ2-5,TGTGCCTGGACGGGACAACTACAAGAGACCCAGTACTTC,CAWTGQLQETQYF
TRBD1,TRBV12-3/TRBV12-4,many,TRBJ1-2,TGTGCCAGCAGTATAGGACAGGGAAACTATGGCTACACCTTC,CASSIGQGNYGYTF
TRBD2,TRBV29-1,-,TRBJ2-7,TGCAGCGTTGTTCAGGCTAGCGGGGGTTCCTACGAGCAGTACTTC,CSVVQASGGSYEQYF
-,TRBV20-1,-,TRBJ1-4,TGCAGTGCCACAGACTGGCGTTTACGGGAAAAACTGTTTTTT,CSATDWRLREKLFF
-,TRBV20-1,many,TRBJ1-5,TGCAGTGCTAGAGGGGCAGGGGGCAATCAGCCCCAGCATTTT,CSARGAGGNQPQHF
-,TRBV2,-,TRBJ1-1,TGTGCCAGCAGTTACTCGGGGGTTCGGAGCACTGAAGCTTTCTTT,CASSYSGVRSTEAFF
-,TRBV10-3,-,TRBJ2-3,TGTGCCAGCAGTGAAGCTTATTCCACAGATACGCAGTATTTT,CASSEAYSTDTQYF
-,TRBV25-1,-,TRBJ1-2,TGTGCCAGCACCTCAGGGACCCGGGGGAAAGGCTACACCTTC,CASTSGTRGKGYTF
TRBD1,TRBV19,many,TRBJ1-5,TGTGCCAGTAGCCTAGGGAGTGACAGGGGCGGCAATCAGCCCCAGCATTTT,CASSLGSDRGGNQPQHF
-,TRBV2,-,TRBJ2-7,TGTGCCAGCAGCTTAACCCAGGACGACGAGCAGTACTTC,CASSLTQDDEQYF
-,TRBV25-1,many,TRBJ2-3,TGTGCCAGCAGGGGTTTTGGGGCGGATACGCAGTATTTT,CASRGFGADTQYF
TRBD1,TRBV5-1,few,TRBJ1-4,TGCGCCAGCAGCTGGCAGGGGGGTCCTAATGAAAAACTGTTTTTT,CASSWQGGPNEKLFF
TRBD1,TRBV9,many,TRBJ2-5,TGTGCCAGCAGCGTATTCGACAGGGGGAAGACCCAGTACTTC,CASSVFDRGKTQYF
-,TRBV6-1,many,TRBJ1-2,TGTGCCAGCAGTGAAGGACAGCGCGCTTCTGGCTACACCTTC,CASSEGQRASGYTF
-,TRBV2,-,TRBJ2-1,TGTGCCAGCAGTGATCGATTAGGGCGGAACAATGAGCAGTCCTTC,CASSDRLGRNNEQSF
-,TRBV10-3,few,TRBJ1-1,TGTGCCATCAGTGAGCTGAGGGGAAAAGAAGCTTTCTTT,CAISELRGKEAFF
TRBD2,TRBV20-1,-,TRBJ2-7,TGCGGTGCTAGAGATGCGGGGGGACCCTACGAGCAGTACTTC,CGARDAGGPYEQYF
TRBD1,TRBV5-1,-,TRBJ2-2,TGCGCCAGCAGCCCGCGGGGCAGGGGGCGTGAATCCGGGGAGCTGTTTTTT,CASSPRGRGRESGELFF
-,TRBV2,many,TRBJ1-4,TGTGCCAGCAGTGAAGAAGGCAGCACGGAACTGTTTTTT,CASSEEGSTELFF
-,TRBV7-9,many,TRBJ2-7,TGTGCCAGCAGCTTAGACACCTACGAGCAGTACTTC,CASSLDTYEQYF
-,TRBV6-1,many,TRBJ2-3,TGTGCCAGCAGTGAAGTTGGGGTGGATACGCAGTATTTT,CASSEVGVDTQYF
-,TRBV28,-,TRBJ1-5,TGTGCCAGCAGGATTGGCAGGTCGAAGGCAGGTCAGCCCCAGCATTTT,CASRIGRSKAGQPQHF